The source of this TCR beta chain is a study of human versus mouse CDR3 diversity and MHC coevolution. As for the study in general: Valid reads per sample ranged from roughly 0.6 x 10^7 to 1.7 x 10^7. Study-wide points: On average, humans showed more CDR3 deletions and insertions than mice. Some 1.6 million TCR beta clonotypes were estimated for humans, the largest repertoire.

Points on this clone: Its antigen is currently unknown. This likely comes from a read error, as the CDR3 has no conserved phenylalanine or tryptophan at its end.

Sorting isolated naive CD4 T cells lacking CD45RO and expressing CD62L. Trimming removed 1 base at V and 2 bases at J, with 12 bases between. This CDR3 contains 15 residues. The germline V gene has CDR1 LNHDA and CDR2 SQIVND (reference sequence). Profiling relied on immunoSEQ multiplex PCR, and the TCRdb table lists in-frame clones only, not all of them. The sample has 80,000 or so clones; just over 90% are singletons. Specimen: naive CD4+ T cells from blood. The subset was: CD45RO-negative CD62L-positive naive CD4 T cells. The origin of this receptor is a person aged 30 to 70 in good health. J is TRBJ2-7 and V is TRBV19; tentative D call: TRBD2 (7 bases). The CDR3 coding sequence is TGTGCCAGTAGTATAGTCGGGGGGCCAACCTACGAGCAGTACTCC. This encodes CASSIVGGPTYEQYS.